Below are 22 T cell receptor beta chains sequenced from a single sample in a study of high-grade serous ovarian cancer treatment subgroups. The data were produced by immunoSEQ multiplex PCR, yet TCRdb's version contains in-frame clones alone and is incomplete. The profile shows fewer than 35,000 clones, around 84% of them singletons. Tumor samples were obtained before definitive surgery or chemotherapy. The sequenced sample consisted of tumor tissue. The receptors were gathered from a human donor with high-grade serous ovarian cancer.

This clone was observed once. The chain combines TRBV7-2 with TRBJ2-5, with D possibly being TRBD1 or TRBD2 (6 bases each). This CDR3 contains 14 residues. Germline CDR1 SGHTA, CDR2 FQGNSA. V was pared by 5 bases and J by 5 bases, with 15 bases between. The CDR3: CASSPSGAGETQYF. CDR3 sequence (DNA): TGTGCCAGCAGCCCCTCAGGGGCGGGGGAGACCCAGTACTTC.

The V gene is TRBV14, the J gene TRBJ2-7; D gene unclear. The CDR3 length is 14 residues. Germline V lookup: CDR1 SGHDN, CDR2 FVKESK. V gave up 1 base and J gave up 0 bases, with 7 bases separating them. For the CDR3, the DNA is TGTGCCAGCAGCCAAGCCACTAACTCCTACGAGCAGTACTTC. It encodes CASSQATNSYEQYF.

V is TRBV6-1 and J is TRBJ2-3, with 14 bases fitting TRBD2. The V gene end was trimmed by 4 bases and the J gene end by 4 bases; junction bases not matched to a gene: 10. CDR3 length: 18 residues. From germline, CDR1 is MNHNS and CDR2 SASEGT. CDR3 coding DNA: TGTGCCAGCAGTGGACTAGCGGGAGGGTCGGGGGTAGCAGATACGCAGTATTTT. Its protein product is CASSGLAGGSGVADTQYF.

The gene calls are TRBV10-1 and TRBJ2-1; possible D gene TRBD1, 5 bases. Germline CDR1 and CDR2: WNHNN and SYGVQD (reference sequence). V gave up 4 bases and J gave up 0 bases, with 7 bases separating them. CDR3 size: 14 residues. CDR3 region: CASSGDSSYNEQFF. DNA for the CDR3: TGCGCCAGCAGTGGTGACAGCTCCTACAATGAGCAGTTCTTC.

This clone was detected only once. The J gene is TRBJ2-3, the V gene TRBV7-3; 8 nucleotides line up with TRBD1. Per the germline V gene, CDR1 is SGHTA and CDR2 is FQGTGA. V shed 5 bases, J shed 4 bases, and the junction held 14 bases outside the gene matches. This CDR3 has 17 amino acids. As DNA, the CDR3 is TGTGCCAGCAGCCCCAATACAGGGGGTTGGGGCCCAGATACGCAGTATTTT. It is translated as CASSPNTGGWGPDTQYF.

This sequence joins TRBV28 and TRBJ2-1; 9 bases match TRBD1. Germline-derived CDR1 and CDR2 are MDHEN and SYDVKM. CDR3 length: 15 amino acids. V lost 11 bases, J lost 4 bases, and 12 bases stayed unmatched. The CDR3 loop is CAAHTAGTGYNEQFF. Written as DNA, the CDR3 is TGTGCCGCCCACACCGCCGGGACAGGGTACAATGAGCAGTTCTTC.

CDR3 sequence reads: CASSQKMTSGSSDEQFF. CDR3 nucleotides: TGCGCCAGCAGCCAAAAAATGACTAGCGGGAGTTCGGATGAGCAGTTCTTC. The chain has TRBV4-1 and TRBJ2-1; 12 nucleotides line up with TRBD2. CDR3 length equals 17 residues. Germline CDR1 is MGHRA and CDR2 is YSYEKL. With V trimmed by 2 bases and J by 8 bases, 10 bases remained unmatched.

This clone was detected once. This chain joins TRBV5-1 and TRBJ2-1; D may be TRBD2 (6 bases). The V end was cut by 0 bases, the J end by 4 bases, with 8 bases between. This CDR3 has 14 amino acids. Germline V gene sequence: CDR1 SGHRS, CDR2 YFSETQ. In DNA, the CDR3 is TGCGCCAGCAGCTTGGGGGAGGTATACAATGAGCAGTTCTTC. This sequence encodes CASSLGEVYNEQFF.

J is TRBJ2-7 and V is TRBV5-5; TRBD2 might be the D (5 bases). V was cut by 4 bases and J by 7 bases, with 24 bases left in between. The CDR3 runs to 16 residues. Germline-derived CDR1 and CDR2 are SGHKS and YYEKEE (reference sequence). CDR3 amino acids: CASSGVRAGHRTEQYF. DNA of the CDR3: TGTGCCAGCAGCGGGGTTCGGGCGGGCCATAGGACTGAGCAGTACTTC. Drawing the rest from reference TRBV5-5 and TRBJ2-7, the complete variable domain is DAGVTQSPTHLIKTRGQQVTLRCSPISGHKSVSWYQQVLGQGPQFIFQYYEKEERGRGNFPDRFSARQFPNYSSELNVNALLLGDSALYLCASSGVRAGHRTEQYFGPGTRLTVT.

This sequence joins TRBV27 and TRBJ1-5; D gene unclear. The ends were cut back, 6 bases at V and 0 bases at J, with 6 bases in the middle. From germline, CDR1 is MNHEY and CDR2 SMNVEV (reference sequence). This CDR3 has 13 residues. The CDR3 here is CASRNYSNQPQHF. In DNA form, the CDR3 reads TGTGCCAGCAGAAACTATAGCAATCAGCCCCAGCATTTT.

In DNA, the CDR3 is TGTGCCAGCTCACCACCTCTACTAAACATTCAGTACTTC. Its translation: CASSPPLLNIQYF. J is TRBJ2-4 and V is TRBV18; no clear D. The CDR3 totals 13 residues. Germline V gives CDR1 KGHSH, CDR2 LQKENI. Trimming removed 0 bases at V and 6 bases at J, with 6 bases between.

The chain links TRBV18 to TRBJ2-3; TRBD2 matches 10 bases. Germline V lookup: CDR1 KGHSH, CDR2 LQKENI. The J segment lost 1 base and the V segment lost 3 bases, leaving 7 bases of the junction unmatched. This CDR3 contains 17 residues. CDR3 residues: CASSPSGRTQRTDTQYF. The CDR3 nucleotides are TGTGCCAGCTCACCTAGCGGGAGGACCCAACGCACAGATACGCAGTATTTT.

V gene TRBV28 combines with J gene TRBJ1-1; 10 bases match TRBD1. Germline V CDR1 and CDR2: MDHEN, SYDVKM. The J segment lost 11 bases and the V segment lost 7 bases, leaving 13 bases of the junction unmatched. The CDR3 totals 14 residues. This CDR3 is CASTPGTDRGPAFF. The CDR3, as DNA: TGTGCCAGCACTCCGGGAACCGACAGGGGGCCGGCTTTCTTT.

This clone was counted only a few times. The chain combines TRBV7-9 with TRBJ1-5, with 9 nucleotides matching TRBD1. The CDR3 covers 16 residues. Germline V gives CDR1 SEHNR, CDR2 FQNEAQ (reference sequence). After removal of 5 bases from V and 6 bases from J, the junction contained 11 bases not matched to a gene. DNA of the CDR3: TGTGCCAGCAGCCACTGGACAGGGGAAAAAAGTCAGCCCCAGCATTTT. It translates to CASSHWTGEKSQPQHF.

The table lists this clone with a count of one. V usage is TRBV19 and J usage is TRBJ2-7; the match to TRBD1 covers 9 bases. V was pared by 5 bases and J by 6 bases, with 11 bases of the junction left unmatched. The CDR3 consists of 15 residues. Looked up from germline, CDR1 is LNHDA and CDR2 is SQIVND (reference sequence). CDR3 bases: TGTGCCAGTAGTCCTCGGGACAGGGACGTCGGCGAGCAGTACTTC. This encodes CASSPRDRDVGEQYF.

The V call is TRBV25-1, the J call TRBJ2-5; D unresolved. The DNA matches TRBJ2-7 better at its end, which makes the J call doubtful. The CDR3 consists of 14 residues. The germline gives CDR1 MGHDK, CDR2 SYGVNS. The CDR3 region is CASSSDLSSYEQYF. The CDR3 coding sequence is TGTGCCAGCAGCTCCGATCTCAGCTCCTACGAGCAGTACTTC.

This sequence joins TRBV7-2 and TRBJ2-1, with 12 bases fitting TRBD2. The germline gives CDR1 SGHTA, CDR2 FQGNSA. V dropped 4 bases and J dropped 4; count of bases not matched to a gene: 8. CDR3 length equals 17 residues. In DNA form, the CDR3 reads TGTGCCAGCAGCTCCCATGGCCTAGCGGGAGGGTACAATGAGCAGTTCTTC. Translated, it gives CASSSHGLAGGYNEQFF.

By proportion, this clone is medium-sized. V and J are TRBV28 and TRBJ1-1; the match to TRBD1 covers 10 bases. The CDR3 has 18 amino acids. Germline loops: CDR1 MDHEN, CDR2 SYDVKM. J gave up 1 base and V 3 bases, and 11 bases lay outside the gene matches. DNA of the CDR3: TGTGCCAGCAGTTTCGGGGGGGGACAGGGGTTGAGGAACACTGAAGCTTTCTTT. Amino acid sequence: CASSFGGGQGLRNTEAFF.

The genes are TRBV30 and TRBJ2-5; D gene ambiguous. The better agreement between TRBJ2-7 and the DNA end casts doubt on the J call. In germline, CDR1 is GTSNPN, CDR2 SVGIG (reference sequence). CDR3 length: 17 residues. The CDR3 here is CAWRRRLATSLYYEQYF. The DNA of the CDR3 is TGTGCCTGGAGAAGGCGGTTAGCAACCTCGCTCTACTACGAGCAGTACTTC.

The chain is built from TRBV5-1 and TRBJ2-7; tentative D call: TRBD1 (6 bases). Per germline, CDR1 SGHRS and CDR2 YFSETQ. CDR3 size: 15 residues. V was cut by 4 bases and J by 0 bases, with 14 bases left in between. The CDR3 spells CASSPKTGFSYEQYF. The CDR3 DNA reads as TGCGCCAGCAGCCCCAAGACAGGTTTCTCCTACGAGCAGTACTTC. The full variable domain, its missing parts supplied by reference TRBV5-1 and TRBJ2-7, is KAGVTQTPRYLIKTRGQQVTLSCSPISGHRSVSWYQQTPGQGLQFLFEYFSETQRNKGNFPGRFSGRQFSNSRSEMNVSTLELGDSALYLCASSPKTGFSYEQYFGPGTRLTVT.

This chain links TRBV7-8 with TRBJ1-1; D call uncertain. V lost 5 bases to trimming and J lost 4 bases, with 5 bases between them. Germline CDR1 and CDR2: SGHVS and FQNEAQ. CDR3 length: 11 amino acids. In DNA form, the CDR3 reads TGTGCCAGCAGCCCATTCACTGAAGCTTTCTTT. Translated, it gives CASSPFTEAFF.

The V call is TRBV5-1, the J call TRBJ1-1, with a possible D match to TRBD1 (6 bases). The CDR3 is made up of 13 amino acids. Germline V CDR1 and CDR2: SGHRS, YFSETQ. The germline V and J ends were trimmed by 0 bases and 7 bases, with 10 bases remaining between them. In DNA, the CDR3 is TGCGCCAGCAGCTTGGTAGGGGGGAATGAAGCTTTCTTT. Protein sequence: CASSLVGGNEAFF.